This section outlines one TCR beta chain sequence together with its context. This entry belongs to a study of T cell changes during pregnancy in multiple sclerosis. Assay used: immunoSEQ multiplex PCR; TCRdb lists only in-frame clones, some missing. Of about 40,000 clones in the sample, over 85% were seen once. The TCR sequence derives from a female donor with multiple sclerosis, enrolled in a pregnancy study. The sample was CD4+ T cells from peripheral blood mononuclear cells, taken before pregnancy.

CDR3 DNA sequence: TGTGCCATCAGTGAGGGGCCTAGCGGGCCTATGGATGAGCAGTTCTTC. Translation: CAISEGPSGPMDEQFF. The chain recombines TRBV10-3 with TRBJ2-1; 8 nucleotides agree with TRBD2. CDR3 length equals 16 residues. In germline, CDR1 is ENHRY, CDR2 SYGVKD. V dropped 2 bases and J dropped 8; count of bases not matched to a gene: 11.